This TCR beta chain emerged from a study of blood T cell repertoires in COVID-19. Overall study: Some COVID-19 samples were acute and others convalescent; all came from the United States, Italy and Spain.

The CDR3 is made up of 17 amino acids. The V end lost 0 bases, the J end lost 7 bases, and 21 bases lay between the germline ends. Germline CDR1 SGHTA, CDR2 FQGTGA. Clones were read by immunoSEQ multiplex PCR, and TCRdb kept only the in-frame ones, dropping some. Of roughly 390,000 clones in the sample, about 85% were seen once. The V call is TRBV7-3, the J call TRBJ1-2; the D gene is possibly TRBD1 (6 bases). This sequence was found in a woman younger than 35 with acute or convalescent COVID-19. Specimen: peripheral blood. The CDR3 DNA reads TGTGCCAGCAGCTTAACAGGGGGAGACAGCCCCCTAATTGGCTACACCTTC. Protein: CASSLTGGDSPLIGYTF.